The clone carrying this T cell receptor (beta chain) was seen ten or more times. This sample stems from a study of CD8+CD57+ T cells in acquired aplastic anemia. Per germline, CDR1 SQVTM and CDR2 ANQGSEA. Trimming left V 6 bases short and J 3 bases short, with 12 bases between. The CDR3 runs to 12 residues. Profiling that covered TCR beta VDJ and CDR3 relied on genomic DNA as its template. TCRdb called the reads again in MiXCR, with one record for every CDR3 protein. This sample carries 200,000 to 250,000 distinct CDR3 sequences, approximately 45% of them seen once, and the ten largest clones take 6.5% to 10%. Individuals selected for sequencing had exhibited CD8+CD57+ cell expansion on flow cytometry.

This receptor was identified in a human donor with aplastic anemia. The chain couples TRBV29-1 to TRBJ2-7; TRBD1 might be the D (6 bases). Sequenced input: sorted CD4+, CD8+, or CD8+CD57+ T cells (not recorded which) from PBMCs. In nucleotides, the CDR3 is TGCAGCGTGACGACAGGACTCTACGAGCAGTACTTC. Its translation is CSVTTGLYEQYF.